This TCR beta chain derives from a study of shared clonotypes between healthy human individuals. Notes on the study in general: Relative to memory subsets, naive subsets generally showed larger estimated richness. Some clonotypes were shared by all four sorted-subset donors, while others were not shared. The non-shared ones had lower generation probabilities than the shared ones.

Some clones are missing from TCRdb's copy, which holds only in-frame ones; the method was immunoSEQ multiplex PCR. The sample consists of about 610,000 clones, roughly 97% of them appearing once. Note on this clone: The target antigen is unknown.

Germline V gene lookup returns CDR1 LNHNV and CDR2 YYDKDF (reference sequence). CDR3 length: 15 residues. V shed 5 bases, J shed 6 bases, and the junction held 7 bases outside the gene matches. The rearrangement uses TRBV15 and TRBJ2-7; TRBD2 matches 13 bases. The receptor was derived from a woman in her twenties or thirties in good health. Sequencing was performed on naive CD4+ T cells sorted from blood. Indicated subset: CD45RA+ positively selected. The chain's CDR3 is CATSPRTSGSGEQYF. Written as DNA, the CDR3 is TGTGCCACCAGCCCCAGGACTAGCGGGAGTGGCGAGCAGTACTTC.